What follows are 2 T cell receptor beta chains derived from one specimen sequenced in a study of cytomegalovirus exposure and HLA in healthy donors. The PCR was carried out with 60 Vbeta primers and 13 Jbeta primers. The table came from immunoSEQ multiplex PCR; TCRdb's copy has only in-frame clones and leaves some out. The sample carries 200,000 to 250,000 clones, about 74% recorded once. The sequenced material came from PBMCs. The receptors were sampled from a woman under 40 in good health and CMV-seronegative.

This rearrangement joins TRBV5-1 to TRBJ2-7, with TRBD1 matching over 7 bases. The germline V gene encodes CDR1 SGHRS and CDR2 YFSETQ. CDR3 length equals 14 residues. V was clipped by 5 bases and J by 1 base; unmatched bases: 6. The CDR3 sequence is CASSWMGQSYEQYF. DNA for the CDR3: TGCGCCAGCAGTTGGATGGGACAGTCCTACGAGCAGTACTTC. Full variable domain (remainder filled in from reference TRBV5-1 and TRBJ2-7): KAGVTQTPRYLIKTRGQQVTLSCSPISGHRSVSWYQQTPGQGLQFLFEYFSETQRNKGNFPGRFSGRQFSNSRSEMNVSTLELGDSALYLCASSWMGQSYEQYFGPGTRLTVT.

Comments on this clone: The junction shows a germline mismatch at one end, possibly a read error. V usage is TRBV7-9 and J usage is TRBJ2-7, with TRBD1 matching 12 bases. The CDR3 loop spans 17 amino acids. Looked up from germline, CDR1 is SEHNR and CDR2 is FQNEAQ (reference sequence). The CDR3 DNA reads as TGTTCCAGCAGCACCTTTAAGGGGACAGGGGGCTTTGGGGAGCAGTACTTC. Residues: CSSSTFKGTGGFGEQYF.